Shown below are 14 T cell receptor beta chains from a single sample sequenced in a study of OX40 agonist ivuxolimab in advanced cancers. TCRdb keeps only in-frame clones here, not all; method: immunoSEQ multiplex PCR. The sample lists 81,000 or so clones, about 93% occurring once. The sample consisted of CD4+ or CD8+ T cells sorted from blood, taken in a trial of the OX40 agonist ivuxolimab. The receptors originated from an adult with an advanced solid tumor such as melanoma, head and neck, liver or kidney cancer.

V gene TRBV25-1 combines with J gene TRBJ2-7; 12 nucleotides line up with TRBD2. Per the germline V gene, CDR1 is MGHDK and CDR2 is SYGVNS. The CDR3 loop spans 16 amino acids. V lost 3 bases to trimming and J lost 6 bases; unmatched junction nucleotides: 9. The CDR3 reads CASSESATSGRVEQYF. As DNA, the CDR3 is TGTGCCAGCAGTGAGTCGGCGACTAGCGGGAGAGTCGAGCAGTACTTC.

This clone was observed a single time. This chain links TRBV4-3 with TRBJ2-7; TRBD2 agrees at 7 bases. V was clipped by 0 bases and J by 2 bases; unmatched bases: 7. This CDR3 has 16 residues. Germline V gene lookup returns CDR1 LGHNA and CDR2 YSLEER. CDR3 residues: CASSQDQASGAYEQYF. The CDR3 DNA follows: TGCGCCAGCAGCCAAGATCAGGCTAGCGGCGCCTACGAGCAGTACTTC.

The rearrangement uses TRBV29-1 and TRBJ2-1; 13 bases fit TRBD2. V trimming: 7 bases; J trimming: 4 bases; junction bases outside the gene matches: 10. The CDR3 consists of 16 residues. CDR1 and CDR2 from the germline V gene are SQVTM and ANQGSEA. The CDR3 DNA reads TGCAGCGGACTCGGGACTAGCGGGAACCCATACAATGAGCAGTTCTTC. Its protein product is CSGLGTSGNPYNEQFF.

The J gene is TRBJ2-7, the V gene TRBV7-2; the D call may be TRBD1 or TRBD2 (5 bases each). Trimming removed 5 bases from V and 4 bases from J, with 18 bases in between. The CDR3 covers 15 residues. The germline gives CDR1 SGHTA, CDR2 FQGNSA. CDR3 nucleotide sequence: TGTGCCAGCAGCCTCATCTCCGGGACGGGATACGAGCAGTACTTC. Its translation: CASSLISGTGYEQYF.

This clone came up once. The chain couples TRBV7-9 to TRBJ2-5; 9 bases agree with TRBD2. CDR3 size: 15 residues. The V and J ends lost 5 bases and 4 bases, in that order; junction bases with no gene match: 8. CDR1 and CDR2 from the germline V gene are SEHNR and FQNEAQ (reference sequence). The CDR3 spells CASSPQREVRETQYF. The CDR3 DNA reads TGTGCCAGCAGCCCCCAGCGGGAGGTCAGAGAGACCCAGTACTTC.

This clone occurred once. This rearrangement joins TRBV6-5 to TRBJ1-2, with D maybe TRBD1 (5 bases). Looked up from germline, CDR1 is MNHEY and CDR2 is SVGAGI. The CDR3 spans 15 residues. The V end was cut by 5 bases, the J end by 3 bases, with 16 bases between. The CDR3 nucleotides are TGTGCCAGCAGTCCCCTCAGGGAAGGAGACTATGGCTACACCTTC. Protein sequence: CASSPLREGDYGYTF.

The rearrangement joins TRBV7-6 to TRBJ2-7, with 8 bases matching TRBD1. Germline CDR1 is SGHVS and CDR2 is FNYEAQ. With V trimmed by 4 bases and J by 1 base, 9 bases remained unmatched. CDR3 length equals 16 residues. CDR3 in amino acids: CASSSQTGVLSYEQYF. The CDR3 DNA reads as TGTGCCAGCAGCTCCCAGACAGGGGTGCTATCCTACGAGCAGTACTTC.

The V gene is TRBV4-1, the J gene TRBJ2-2; TRBD2 agrees at 11 bases. Germline CDR1 is MGHRA and CDR2 is YSYEKL. With V trimmed by 6 bases and J by 1 base, 7 bases remained unmatched. The CDR3 is 17 amino acids. The CDR3 reads CASRQTGTSGNTGELFF. DNA for the CDR3: TGCGCCAGCAGACAGACTGGGACTAGCGGGAACACCGGGGAGCTGTTTTTT.

The chain combines TRBV7-6 with TRBJ2-1; 9 bases are a match to TRBD2. Trimming cost V 7 bases and J 9 bases; bases outside gene matches: 19. The CDR3 is made up of 17 amino acids. Germline-derived CDR1 and CDR2 are SGHVS and FNYEAQ. CDR3 region: CASNRRSGGFTSGEQFF. Written as DNA, the CDR3 is TGTGCCAGCAATAGGCGGAGCGGGGGGTTTACCTCCGGTGAGCAGTTCTTC. Full variable domain (outside the CDR3, taken from reference TRBV7-6 and TRBJ2-1): GAGVSQSPRYKVTKRGQDVALRCDPISGHVSLYWYRQALGQGPEFLTYFNYEAQQDKSGLPNDRFSAERPEGSISTLTIQRTEQRDSAMYRCASNRRSGGFTSGEQFFGPGTRLTVL.

The chain combines TRBV9 with TRBJ2-7; possibly TRBD1 for D (6 bases). Germline V gene sequence: CDR1 SGDLS, CDR2 YYNGEE. The germline V and J ends were trimmed by 2 bases and 0 bases, with 9 bases remaining between them. The length of the CDR3 is 14 residues. In DNA, the CDR3 is TGTGCCAGCAGCGTCACAGGGAGCTCCTACGAGCAGTACTTC. Translation gives CASSVTGSSYEQYF.

The chain links TRBV7-9 to TRBJ2-1; D is undetermined. Between the trimmed V and J ends, which lost 6 bases and 8 bases, there was a span of 17 bases. The CDR3 consists of 14 residues. Germline V gives CDR1 SEHNR, CDR2 FQNEAQ (reference sequence). CDR3 in DNA: TGTGCCAGCAGGTACCAACTAAGCAGCGATGAGCAGTTCTTC. Protein product: CASRYQLSSDEQFF.

The rearrangement uses TRBV14 and TRBJ2-7; no reliable D call. Germline V gene lookup returns CDR1 SGHDN and CDR2 FVKESK. There are 12 residues in the CDR3. Trimming took off 0 bases at V and 2 bases at J, with 2 bases between the two ends. The CDR3 DNA reads as TGTGCCAGCAGCCAAGATACCTACGAGCAGTACTTC. Translation: CASSQDTYEQYF.

This clone was found once. The V gene is TRBV9, the J gene TRBJ2-3; D gene uncertain. The V end lost 3 bases, the J end lost 6 bases, and 14 bases lay between the germline ends. This CDR3 has 14 amino acids. Per germline, CDR1 SGDLS and CDR2 YYNGEE. This CDR3 reads CASSDHMRSDTQYF. CDR3 coding DNA: TGTGCCAGCAGCGACCATATGCGGTCCGATACGCAGTATTTT. Based on the CDR3 plus reference TRBV9 and TRBJ2-3, the full variable domain is DSGVTQTPKHLITATGQRVTLRCSPRSGDLSVYWYQQSLDQGLQFLIQYYNGEERAKGNILERFSAQQFPDLHSELNLSSLELGDSALYFCASSDHMRSDTQYFGPGTRLTVL.

The chain joins TRBV27 to TRBJ1-2, with D unresolved. V lost 3 bases and J 6 bases, leaving 17 bases between the germline ends. The CDR3 runs 15 residues. CDR1 is MNHEY, CDR2 SMNVEV, per germline (reference sequence). In DNA form, the CDR3 reads TGTGCCAGCAGTTTCGGGCCCCTGACAAGGAATGGCTACACCTTC. Its translation: CASSFGPLTRNGYTF.